This entry lists 18 T cell receptor beta chains sequenced from one sample in a study of glioma-infiltrating T cells after dendritic cell vaccination. Time point: after dendritic cell vaccination, including at tumor progression/relapse. Libraries were prepared by immunoSEQ multiplex PCR; TCRdb keeps only in-frame clonotypes and omits some of them. Of tens of thousands of clones in the sample, over 75% were seen once. The sample consisted of blood, taken after dendritic cell vaccination. The source is a human donor with glioblastoma.

V gene TRBV6-1 combines with J gene TRBJ1-1; possible D gene TRBD1, 5 bases. Trimming shortened V by 6 bases and J by 2 bases, and 10 bases separated the two germline ends. The CDR3 extends over 13 amino acids. Germline V gene sequence: CDR1 MNHNS, CDR2 SASEGT. CDR3 region: CASSSDSNTEAFF. The CDR3 DNA sequence: TGTGCCAGCAGCTCAGACAGCAACACTGAAGCTTTCTTT.

This CDR3 reads CASRPQGAGETQYF. CDR3 nucleotide sequence: TGCGCCAGCAGACCACAGGGGGCCGGAGAGACCCAGTACTTC. J is TRBJ2-5 and V is TRBV5-1, with 9 bases lining up with TRBD1. The junction had 6 bases not matched to a gene; V was cut back by 5 bases and J by 4 bases. Germline lookup yields CDR1 SGHRS and CDR2 YFSETQ. The CDR3 totals 14 residues.

This chain joins TRBV11-3 and TRBJ2-7, with 9 bases matching TRBD2. Trimming at V came to 4 bases and at J to 5 bases, leaving 15 bases not matched to a gene. Germline values: CDR1 SGHNT, CDR2 YENEEA. The CDR3 spans 17 residues. The CDR3, as DNA: TGTGCCAGCAGCTCCCGAGATGTAGTAGCGGGAGTTGACGAGCAGTACTTC. This translates into CASSSRDVVAGVDEQYF.

The gene calls are TRBV11-3 and TRBJ2-3, with TRBD2 identical over 11 bases. The germline CDR1 and CDR2 sequences are SGHNT and YENEEA. V trimming: 4 bases; J trimming: 4 bases; junction bases outside the gene matches: 16. The CDR3 spans 19 residues. The CDR3 here is CASSSGTSGRGVWADTQYF. As DNA, the CDR3 is TGTGCCAGCAGCTCCGGAACTAGCGGGAGAGGGGTTTGGGCAGATACGCAGTATTTT.

V gene TRBV25-1 combines with J gene TRBJ2-1, with a possible D match to TRBD2 (5 bases). Trimming shortened V by 1 base and J by 2 bases, and 12 bases separated the two germline ends. This CDR3 has 16 residues. CDR1 MGHDK and CDR2 SYGVNS come from the germline V gene. This CDR3 is CASSEFASSPYNEQFF. The CDR3 DNA is TGTGCCAGCAGTGAATTTGCTAGCTCACCCTACAATGAGCAGTTCTTC.

CDR3 protein: CASSLVTGGEGTQYF. CDR3 bases: TGTGCCAGCAGCTTGGTTACGGGGGGTGAGGGGACCCAGTACTTC. The chain couples TRBV5-5 to TRBJ2-5; TRBD2 aligns across 7 bases. The germline V gene has CDR1 SGHKS and CDR2 YYEKEE (reference sequence). Germline trimming cut 0 bases from V and 7 bases from J; bases unmatched to any gene: 9. The CDR3 is 15 amino acids. Together with reference TRBV5-5 and TRBJ2-5, the CDR3 gives the full variable domain: DAGVTQSPTHLIKTRGQQVTLRCSPISGHKSVSWYQQVLGQGPQFIFQYYEKEERGRGNFPDRFSARQFPNYSSELNVNALLLGDSALYLCASSLVTGGEGTQYFGPGTRLLVL.

This clone has just one count. V usage is TRBV27 and J usage is TRBJ2-1; 7 nucleotides line up with TRBD2. This CDR3 has 14 residues. Looked up from germline, CDR1 is MNHEY and CDR2 is SMNVEV (reference sequence). Unmatched junction bases numbered 4, after V lost 8 bases and J lost 0 bases. In nucleotides, the CDR3 is TGTGCCAGCGGGAGGGCAAACTCCTACAATGAGCAGTTCTTC. Translated, it gives CASGRANSYNEQFF.

The chain carries TRBV9 and TRBJ2-2; no clear D gene. The V and J ends lost 0 bases and 1 base respectively, with 4 bases between them. This CDR3 region has 14 residues. Germline V gene data show CDR1 as SGDLS and CDR2 as YYNGEE. The CDR3 DNA is TGTGCCAGCAGCGTAGACAGGAACACCGGGGAGCTGTTTTTT. It translates to CASSVDRNTGELFF.

The V gene is TRBV12-5, the J gene TRBJ1-5; D possibly corresponds to TRBD1 (6 bases). Germline V gene sequence: CDR1 LGHNT, CDR2 FRNRAP. The CDR3 contains 17 residues. Deletions cut 1 base from V and 1 base from J, with 14 bases between. The CDR3 loop is CASGLGNTGFSNQPQHF. The CDR3 coding sequence is TGTGCTAGTGGTTTGGGGAACACAGGGTTCAGCAATCAGCCCCAGCATTTT.

This chain links TRBV19 with TRBJ2-1; 8 bases are a match to TRBD2. The CDR3 runs 15 residues. Germline-derived CDR1 and CDR2 are LNHDA and SQIVND (reference sequence). V shed 4 bases, J shed 5 bases, and the junction held 7 bases outside the gene matches. CDR3 sequence: CASSTSGGHNNEQFF. In DNA, the CDR3 is TGTGCCAGTAGTACCTCGGGGGGGCACAACAATGAGCAGTTCTTC.

J is TRBJ2-2 and V is TRBV23-1; 9 nucleotides agree with TRBD1. TRBV23-1 has ORF status, its function being uncertain. V lost 6 bases to trimming and J lost 5 bases; unmatched junction nucleotides: 16. CDR3 length equals 18 residues. The CDR3 here is CASSQGGGGQGNTGELFF. The CDR3 DNA follows: TGCGCCAGCAGCCAGGGGGGTGGGGGACAGGGTAATACCGGGGAGCTGTTTTTT.

V usage is TRBV30 and J usage is TRBJ2-2, with a weak D call TRBD2 (6 bases). The V end lost 3 bases, the J end lost 1 base, and 12 bases lay between the germline ends. The CDR3 length is 15 residues. Looked up from germline, CDR1 is GTSNPN and CDR2 is SVGIG (reference sequence). The CDR3 DNA sequence: TGTGCCTGGAGGGCCGGACTACAGAACACCGGGGAGCTGTTTTTT. Translated, it gives CAWRAGLQNTGELFF.

V and J are TRBV20-1 and TRBJ1-2, with D perhaps matching TRBD1 (6 bases). The V gene's germline CDR1 is DFQATT and CDR2 SNEGSKA (reference sequence). Trimming took 2 bases from V and 7 from J, leaving 8 bases between them. This CDR3 spans 11 amino acids. This CDR3 reads CSARLGAGYTF. The CDR3 region has the DNA TGCAGTGCTAGACTGGGGGCTGGCTACACCTTC.

The chain employs TRBV5-1 and TRBJ1-4, with a tentative D call TRBD1 (5 bases). The CDR3 is 14 amino acids. The germline gives CDR1 SGHRS, CDR2 YFSETQ. V dropped 7 bases and J dropped 8 bases, with 18 bases sitting between them. This CDR3 is CASGRDSGEEKLFF. In DNA form, the CDR3 reads TGCGCCAGCGGCCGAGACAGCGGGGAGGAAAAACTGTTTTTT.

The chain couples TRBV11-2 to TRBJ1-4; no firm D call. Germline V gives CDR1 SGHAT, CDR2 FQNNGV. Trimming removed 1 base at V and 8 bases at J, with 14 bases between. The CDR3 totals 15 residues. CDR3 DNA sequence: TGTGCCAGCAGCTTAGGATTGAGGGTGGGCGAAAAACTGTTTTTT. Translation: CASSLGLRVGEKLFF.

The chain couples TRBV29-1 to TRBJ2-5; a weak D match, TRBD1 (6 bases). With the DNA end fitting TRBJ2-7 better, the J assignment may be wrong. This CDR3 region has 13 residues. Germline V gene sequence: CDR1 SQVTM, CDR2 ANQGSEA. The CDR3 is CSVLDRLVYEQYF. The DNA of the CDR3 is TGCAGCGTTTTGGACAGACTCGTCTACGAGCAGTACTTC.

This sequence joins TRBV6-1 and TRBJ2-7, with 9 bases that match TRBD2. V trimming: 7 bases; J trimming: 3 bases; junction bases outside the gene matches: 4. The CDR3 length is 13 residues. Germline assignment: CDR1 MNHNS and CDR2 SASEGT. CDR3 residues: CASKGGRDYEQYF. In nucleotides, the CDR3 is TGTGCCAGCAAAGGCGGGAGGGACTACGAGCAGTACTTC.

This sequence joins TRBV2 and TRBJ1-5, with D possibly being TRBD1 (5 bases). There are 15 residues in the CDR3. The V end was cut by 6 bases, the J end by 1 base, with 13 bases between. CDR1 is SNHLY, CDR2 FYNNEI, per germline. This chain's CDR3 is CASRRDGGSNQPQHF. The CDR3 nucleotides read TGTGCCAGCAGGCGAGACGGGGGAAGCAATCAGCCCCAGCATTTT. The entire variable domain, with the rest obtained from reference TRBV2 and TRBJ1-5, is as follows: EPEVTQTPSHQVTQMGQEVILRCVPISNHLYFYWYRQILGQKVEFLVSFYNNEISEKSEIFDDQFSVERPDGSNFTLKIRSTKLEDSAMYFCASRRDGGSNQPQHFGDGTRLSIL.